This is a list of T cell receptor beta chains from one sample in a study of T-cell reconstitution after alpha-beta-depleted transplantation in children. TCRdb re-analysed the PCR reads in MiXCR, keeping a single row per CDR3 protein. Among some 600,000 distinct CDR3 sequences listed, 16% were seen once. The sequencing used PBMCs from the stem cell graft donor, collected from the stem cell graft. These receptors were collected from a human donor who donated a stem cell graft to a child with acute myeloid leukemia. The CDR3 runs from the conserved cysteine through the conserved F or W. The D gene is left open where the match is weak. Only some rows state a clone size, as once, few, many or a class for expanded clones.

d_call	v_call	j_call	clone_size	cdr3_nt	cdr3_aa
-	TRBV7-2	TRBJ1-6	few	TGTGCCAGCAGCCCAGAGGGGAGGGATTCACCCCTCCACTTT	CASSPEGRDSPLHF
-	TRBV5-1	TRBJ2-7	few	TGCGCCAGCAGCGTGGGGCTGGTGGTCGAGCAGTACTTC	CASSVGLVVEQYF
TRBD1	TRBV7-2	TRBJ2-5	-	TGTGCCAGCAGCCAAGGACAGGGTCATAGGACCCAGTACTTC	CASSQGQGHRTQYF
-	TRBV20-1	TRBJ2-3	few	TGCAGTGCTAGAAACTCCCTTCACCCCCGGCCAACAGATACGCAGTATTTT	CSARNSLHPRPTDTQYF
TRBD2	TRBV9	TRBJ2-4	few	TGTGCCAGCAGCGTCGCCGGGGGGGCCAAAAACATTCAGTACTTC	CASSVAGGAKNIQYF
-	TRBV20-1	TRBJ2-2	many	TGCAGTGCTCTTCTCGTACCCCGGGAGCAGTCTGATGGTTACGGGGAGCTGTTTTTT	CSALLVPREQSDGYGELFF
-	TRBV20-1	TRBJ2-1	many	TGCAGTGCTAGAGGTGCGGAGGTGGGGAATGAGCAGTTCTTC	CSARGAEVGNEQFF
-	TRBV20-1	TRBJ2-1	many	TGCAGTGCTAGAGATCGCGCACAGTACAATGAGCAGTTCTTC	CSARDRAQYNEQFF
TRBD1	TRBV29-1	TRBJ1-4	many	TGCAGCGTTACCCTACAGGGGTATTACGAAAAACTGTTTTTT	CSVTLQGYYEKLFF
TRBD1	TRBV7-9	TRBJ2-3	-	TGTGCCAGCAGCCTAACAGGGGATGGTAAATCAGATACGCAGTATTTT	CASSLTGDGKSDTQYF
-	TRBV12-3/TRBV12-4	TRBJ2-4	-	TGTGCCAGCAGTTCACCGACACGTACAAAAAACATTCAGTACTTC	CASSSPTRTKNIQYF
TRBD2	TRBV5-1	TRBJ2-3	few	TGCGCCAGCAGCTCTTGGACTAGCGGGGGGACAGATACGCAGTATTTT	CASSSWTSGGTDTQYF
-	TRBV5-1	TRBJ1-1	-	TGCGCCAGCAGCCGGACGAAGGACACTGAAGCTTTCTTT	CASSRTKDTEAFF
-	TRBV20-1	TRBJ2-4	many	TGCAGTGCTAGAGACTTGGACCAAAACATTCAGTACTTC	CSARDLDQNIQYF
-	TRBV5-8	TRBJ1-2	many	TGTGCCAGCAGCTTGGAAGGGATTGGGGGGGACTATGGCTACACCTTC	CASSLEGIGGDYGYTF
-	TRBV6-1	TRBJ2-1	-	TGTGCCAGCAGTGCCCTTCGGGACGGCACTGGGGAGCAGTTCTTC	CASSALRDGTGEQFF
-	TRBV7-2	TRBJ2-7	many	TGTGCCAGCAGCCTCAAGGACGAGCAGTACTTC	CASSLKDEQYF
-	TRBV24-1	TRBJ1-5	-	TGTGCCACCGGCCGTGGGTCCGTATACCCCCAGCATTTT	CATGRGSVYPQHF
TRBD1	TRBV15	TRBJ2-1	-	TGTGCCACCAGCAGAGTACTACAGGGGGGTGAGCAGTTCTTC	CATSRVLQGGEQFF
TRBD1	TRBV9	TRBJ1-3	-	TGTGCCAGCAGCGTAGCCCCAACGACAGGGGACACCATATATTTT	CASSVAPTTGDTIYF
-	TRBV3-1	TRBJ2-2	-	TGTGCCAGCGGCAGGGTCTTTGCCGGGGAGCTGTTTTTT	CASGRVFAGELFF
TRBD1	TRBV20-1	TRBJ2-7	many	TGCAGTGCTAGAGCCGGGACAGGGTTGGGAAACGAGCAGTACTTC	CSARAGTGLGNEQYF
-	TRBV4-1	TRBJ2-6	-	TGCGCCAGCAGCCAAGATTTACGGGGGGCCTATTCTCAATCTGGGGCCAACGTCCTGACTTTC	CASSQDLRGAYSQSGANVLTF
-	TRBV25-1	TRBJ1-4	-	TGTGCCAGCAGTGAATTAACCGGGGATAATGAAAAACTGTTTTTT	CASSELTGDNEKLFF
TRBD2	TRBV20-1	TRBJ2-3	many	TGCAGTGCTAGTAAGGGCCTAGCGGGGGTAGGCACAGATACGCAGTATTTT	CSASKGLAGVGTDTQYF
-	TRBV5-1	TRBJ1-5	many	TGTGCCAGCAGCTTAGGTGGGGACAATCAGCCCCAGCATTTT	CASSLGGDNQPQHF
TRBD2	TRBV5-1	TRBJ2-1	-	TGCGCCAGCAATTCGGGGGGAAGCTCCTACAATGAGCAGTTCTTC	CASNSGGSSYNEQFF
TRBD2	TRBV29-1	TRBJ2-3	many	TGCAGCGTTGAAGAATCCGGCGGGGGTACAGATACGCAGTATTTT	CSVEESGGGTDTQYF
-	TRBV20-1	TRBJ2-2	-	TGCAGTGCTAGAGAGCGGGGACCGGGAACCGGGGAGCTGTTTTTT	CSARERGPGTGELFF
TRBD2	TRBV7-9	TRBJ2-1	many	TGTGCCAGCAGCTTCTGGGAGGCTAGCGGGAACGAGCAGTTCTTC	CASSFWEASGNEQFF
-	TRBV20-1	TRBJ2-1	many	TGCAGTGCTAGCGAGGTTTACAATGAGCAGTTCTTC	CSASEVYNEQFF
-	TRBV5-1	TRBJ2-2	few	TGCGCCAGCAGCTTGGAGGGGAAAACGGAGCTGTTTTTT	CASSLEGKTELFF
-	TRBV29-1	TRBJ1-1	many	TGCAGCGTTGGGAAGGGCATATTATCTGAAGCTTTCTTT	CSVGKGILSEAFF
TRBD1	TRBV29-1	TRBJ1-2	many	TGCAGCACGGGACAGGCCTATGGCTACACCTTC	CSTGQAYGYTF
-	TRBV15	TRBJ2-2	-	TGTGCCACCAGCCCCGATCAGTACACCGGGGAGCTGTTTTTT	CATSPDQYTGELFF
TRBD1	TRBV29-1	TRBJ2-1	many	TGCAGCGTTGAAAGGACAGGGGTAAGGAATGAGCAGTTCTTC	CSVERTGVRNEQFF
-	TRBV9	TRBJ1-2	many	TGTGCCAGCAGCGAACAGGGAGGCTATGGCTACACCTTC	CASSEQGGYGYTF
-	TRBV7-9	TRBJ2-7	few	TGTGCCAGCAGCTCAATGGGGTCGGGGGGCAGCTACGAGCAGTACTTC	CASSSMGSGGSYEQYF
-	TRBV24-1	TRBJ2-2	-	TGTGCCACCAGGGCCCAGGGTGCGAACACCGGGGAGCTGTTTTTT	CATRAQGANTGELFF
-	TRBV15	TRBJ1-5	many	TGTGCCACCAGCAGGTTAATGGAGACAGATTATAGCAATCAGCCCCAGCATTTT	CATSRLMETDYSNQPQHF
-	TRBV11-2	TRBJ1-1	-	TGTGCCAGCAGCCCCGCCGGAAAGTTCGAGGCCGGGGACACTGAAGCTTTCTTT	CASSPAGKFEAGDTEAFF
-	TRBV6-2/TRBV6-3	TRBJ1-1	-	TGTGCCAGCCTAGCCGCTATGAACACTGAAGCTTTCTTT	CASLAAMNTEAFF
-	TRBV20-1	TRBJ1-5	few	TGCAGTGCAACCGGGCCCGGAGGAAGGAGCAATCAGCCCCAGCATTTT	CSATGPGGRSNQPQHF
TRBD1	TRBV20-1	TRBJ1-4	many	TGCAGTGCGCGCGCTCCTCTGACAGGGGGTTGGGAAAAACTGTTTTTT	CSARAPLTGGWEKLFF
TRBD2	TRBV20-1	TRBJ2-7	many	TGCAGTGCTAACGGCGGGGGGTCCTCCTACGAGCAGTACTTC	CSANGGGSSYEQYF
-	TRBV27	TRBJ1-6	many	TGTGCCAGCAGTCTAGATGGGGAGGCACCCCTCCACTTT	CASSLDGEAPLHF
TRBD1	TRBV20-1	TRBJ2-7	-	TGCAGTGTCGCCGGGACAGGGCCTTACGAGCAGTACTTC	CSVAGTGPYEQYF
-	TRBV6-5	TRBJ1-2	many	TGTGCCAGCAGTACCACAGGGTCAGGGAACTATGGCTACACCTTC	CASSTTGSGNYGYTF
-	TRBV9	TRBJ2-2	few	TGTGCCAGCAGCGACCACACCATCGTCAGGGGTAACACCGGGGAGCTGTTTTTT	CASSDHTIVRGNTGELFF
TRBD1	TRBV7-2	TRBJ1-2	few	TGTGCCAGCAGCAGACAGGGGGATGCACTCTCTGGCTACACCTTC	CASSRQGDALSGYTF
-	TRBV6-4	TRBJ2-3	few	TGTGCCAGCAGCCCTGCGGGGCGGGAAAGGGCCCTCGGTACGCAGTATTTT	CASSPAGRERALGTQYF
-	TRBV7-6	TRBJ2-5	-	TGTGCCAGCAGCTTATTTTCCCCGGGGGATTTCGAGGAGACCCGGTACTTC	CASSLFSPGDFEETRYF
-	TRBV7-2	TRBJ2-7	-	TGTGCCAGCAGCTGGACAAGGAACTCCTACGAGCAGTACTTC	CASSWTRNSYEQYF
TRBD1	TRBV20-1	TRBJ2-7	many	TGCAGTGCCGACAGGGACGAGCAGTACTTC	CSADRDEQYF
-	TRBV7-9	TRBJ1-1	few	TGTGCCAGCAGCTTAATCTCCCAGGGGACTGAAGCTTTCTTT	CASSLISQGTEAFF
-	TRBV20-1	TRBJ1-5	few	TGCAGTGCTAGAGAAACACGCCGGAGCAATCAGCCCCAGCATTTT	CSARETRRSNQPQHF
TRBD2	TRBV4-2	TRBJ2-1	-	TGTGCCAGCAGCCAAGCCCTAGCGGGGGAGAGTGAGCAGTTCTTC	CASSQALAGESEQFF
-	TRBV6-1	TRBJ1-5	many	TGTGCCAGCAGTAATCGTGAGGATCAGCCCCAGCATTTT	CASSNREDQPQHF
-	TRBV27	TRBJ1-1	few	TGTGCCAGCAGTTTTTTGGGGGCTGCTGAAGCTTTCTTT	CASSFLGAAEAFF